The 2 T cell receptor beta chains given below trace back to one sample, sequenced in a study of blood T cell repertoires in COVID-19. Sequencing used immunoSEQ multiplex PCR; TCRdb keeps in-frame clones, though not all of them. The sample records roughly 200,000 clones, roughly 76% being singletons. Specimen: peripheral blood. All receptors derive from a woman between 45 and 65 years old with active or convalescent COVID-19.

The V gene is TRBV10-3, the J gene TRBJ2-3; possibly TRBD2 for D (6 bases). Germline CDR1 and CDR2: ENHRY and SYGVKD. V was shortened by 1 base and J by 0 bases, with 8 bases between the two germline ends. This CDR3 contains 15 residues. DNA of the CDR3: TGTGCCATCAGTGAGTGGGGGACTAGCACAGATACGCAGTATTTT. It specifies CAISEWGTSTDTQYF.

The chain recombines TRBV2 with TRBJ1-4; TRBD1 agrees at 7 bases. After removal of 6 bases from V and 2 bases from J, the junction contained 6 bases not matched to a gene. Germline loops: CDR1 SNHLY, CDR2 FYNNEI. The length of the CDR3 is 15 residues. As DNA, the CDR3 is TGTGCCAGCAGGCTTGACAGGGTTACTAATGAAAAACTGTTTTTT. This sequence encodes CASRLDRVTNEKLFF.